This T cell receptor beta chain was recovered during a study of control samples from healthy donors and cancer patients. Generated by immunoSEQ multiplex PCR, the TCRdb table keeps only in-frame clones and is missing some. The sample yields about 140,000 clones, roughly 89% seen once. This CDR3 contains 15 residues. Between the trimmed V and J ends, which lost 5 bases and 3 bases, there was a span of 16 bases. In germline, CDR1 is ENHRY, CDR2 SYGVKD. The sample comprised blood. The rearrangement joins TRBV10-3 to TRBJ1-1; D not resolved. The source is a man aged 30 to 45 in good health. The CDR3 coding sequence is TGTGCCATCAGTATGCGCAGCGGGTTTGACACTGAAGCTTTCTTT. It specifies CAISMRSGFDTEAFF.